The 17 T cell receptor beta chains in this list originate from one sample, sequenced in a study of neurological immune-mediated disorders. Each CDR3 protein gets one entry after TCRdb re-called the 5' RACE reads with MiXCR. The sample gives fewer than 75,000 distinct CDR3 sequences, 3% to 4% of which show up once; about 3.5% is in the top ten. Specimen: PBMCs. These receptors all stem from a man aged 35-49 years with multiple sclerosis.

There are many counts of this clonotype. The rearrangement uses TRBV4-1 and TRBJ2-3, with D unresolved. Germline V gives CDR1 MGHRA, CDR2 YSYEKL. V lost 1 base, J lost 2 bases, and 7 bases lay in between. The CDR3 is 14 residues long. The CDR3 loop reads CASSQGFNTDTQYF. In DNA, the CDR3 is TGCGCCAGCAGCCAAGGGTTCAACACAGATACGCAGTATTTT.

The sample holds many counts of this clonotype. The J gene is TRBJ1-1, the V gene TRBV20-1, with D possibly being TRBD1 (5 bases). The length of the CDR3 is 14 residues. Trimming cost V 5 bases and J 4 bases, with 17 bases left between them. Germline assignment: CDR1 DFQATT and CDR2 SNEGSKA (reference sequence). In DNA form, the CDR3 reads TGCAGTGCTGGCGGGGCTCCCCACGGCACTGAAGCTTTCTTT. It specifies CSAGGAPHGTEAFF.

The CDR3 here is CASSFLDLSAYEQYF. The CDR3 DNA sequence: TGTGCCAGCAGCTTCTTGGACCTTTCCGCTTACGAGCAGTACTTC. This rearrangement joins TRBV7-8 to TRBJ2-7; D not resolved. The length of the CDR3 is 15 residues. In germline, CDR1 is SGHVS, CDR2 FQNEAQ. The ends were cut back, 3 bases at V and 4 bases at J, with 16 bases in the middle.

This clonotype appeared many times. The chain carries TRBV5-1 and TRBJ1-4; TRBD1 matches at 11 bases. V was clipped by 3 bases and J by 2 bases; unmatched bases: 3. From germline, CDR1 is SGHRS and CDR2 YFSETQ. This CDR3 has 16 residues. This chain's CDR3 is CASSYGQGATNEKLFF. The CDR3 nucleotides read TGCGCCAGCAGCTACGGACAGGGGGCGACTAATGAAAAACTGTTTTTT.

There are many counts of this clonotype. The chain uses TRBV3-1 and TRBJ1-6; 7 bases are a match to TRBD1. From germline, CDR1 is LGHDT and CDR2 YNNKEL (reference sequence). V lost 5 bases, J lost 6 bases, and 4 bases stayed unmatched. The CDR3 has 14 amino acids. This chain's CDR3 is CASSLGQINSPLHF. In DNA, the CDR3 is TGTGCCAGCAGCTTGGGACAGATTAATTCACCCCTCCACTTT.

This clonotype was seen many times. The rearrangement joins TRBV3-1 to TRBJ1-5; 9 bases align to TRBD1. Germline V gene lookup returns CDR1 LGHDT and CDR2 YNNKEL (reference sequence). This CDR3 comprises 15 residues. V shed 5 bases, J shed 4 bases, and the junction held 6 bases outside the gene matches. CDR3 coding DNA: TGTGCCAGCAGCGCACAGGGGGCTCGGAATCAGCCCCAGCATTTT. It specifies CASSAQGARNQPQHF.

This clonotype came up many times. The gene calls are TRBV5-1 and TRBJ2-7, with 7 bases lining up with TRBD2. Germline CDR1 is SGHRS and CDR2 is YFSETQ. Trimming cost V 0 bases and J 7 bases; bases outside gene matches: 7. This CDR3 region has 14 residues. The CDR3: CASSLGTRAREQYF. DNA of the CDR3: TGCGCCAGCAGCTTGGGGACTAGGGCTCGGGAGCAGTACTTC. Filled out from reference TRBV5-1 and TRBJ2-7, the complete variable domain reads KAGVTQTPRYLIKTRGQQVTLSCSPISGHRSVSWYQQTPGQGLQFLFEYFSETQRNKGNFPGRFSGRQFSNSRSEMNVSTLELGDSALYLCASSLGTRAREQYFGPGTRLTVT.

Many counts were recorded for this clonotype. The V gene is TRBV12-5, the J gene TRBJ2-3; TRBD1 agrees at 8 bases. This CDR3 is built from 14 residues. Germline CDR1 and CDR2: LGHNT and FRNRAP. The J segment lost 3 bases and the V segment lost 5 bases, leaving 4 bases of the junction unmatched. CDR3 in amino acids: CASGPGQGTDTQYF. The CDR3 DNA reads as TGTGCTAGTGGTCCTGGACAGGGAACAGATACGCAGTATTTT.

With regard to this clonotype: The junction departs from germline at one end; a sequencing error may be responsible. The chain combines TRBV19 with TRBJ1-6; a weak D match, TRBD1 (5 bases). This CDR3 comprises 12 residues. Germline-derived CDR1 and CDR2 are LNHDA and SQIVND (reference sequence). CDR3 DNA sequence: TGTGCCAGCGGGACGTATAATTCAACCCTCAACTTT. It encodes CASGTYNSTLNF.

This clonotype has a count of ten or more. The chain is built from TRBV5-1 and TRBJ2-1; the match to TRBD1 covers 8 bases. This CDR3 is built from 15 residues. Germline CDR1 is SGHRS and CDR2 is YFSETQ. Germline trimming cut 1 base from V and 8 bases from J; bases unmatched to any gene: 8. In DNA, the CDR3 is TGCGCCAGCAGCTTGACGGGACAGGTTACCGATGAGCAGTTCTTC. As protein: CASSLTGQVTDEQFF.

This clonotype was detected many times. The chain has TRBV10-3 and TRBJ2-1; 7 positions agree with TRBD2. The CDR3 is made up of 16 amino acids. The germline gives CDR1 ENHRY, CDR2 SYGVKD. V dropped 2 bases and J dropped 2; count of bases not matched to a gene: 6. The CDR3 DNA reads TGTGCCATCAGTGAGGGCGGGAGCGGAGCCTACAATGAGCAGTTCTTC. Its translation is CAISEGGSGAYNEQFF.

This clonotype was observed at least ten times. V gene TRBV27 combines with J gene TRBJ2-1; no clear D. Per germline, CDR1 MNHEY and CDR2 SMNVEV (reference sequence). The V and J ends lost 4 bases and 0 bases respectively, with 7 bases between them. The CDR3 loop spans 14 amino acids. CDR3 protein: CASSWDSSYNEQFF. The CDR3 DNA reads TGTGCCAGCAGTTGGGATAGCTCCTACAATGAGCAGTTCTTC.

This clonotype was seen at least ten times. The CDR3 is CSARDPPAFRGYTF. The CDR3 DNA sequence: TGCAGTGCTAGAGATCCACCAGCATTTAGAGGCTACACCTTC. The V call is TRBV20-1, the J call TRBJ1-2; D unresolved. V was cut by 0 bases and J by 8 bases, with 16 bases left in between. The CDR3 spans 14 residues. Germline V gives CDR1 DFQATT, CDR2 SNEGSKA (reference sequence).

This clonotype was recorded many times. The genes are TRBV12-3 or TRBV12-4 and TRBJ2-3, with TRBD2 as a possible D gene (5 bases). V was shortened by 5 bases and J by 2 bases, with 14 bases between the two germline ends. CDR3 length equals 15 residues. The CDR3 sequence is CASSPSGHYTDTQYF. CDR3 nucleotides: TGTGCCAGCAGTCCCAGCGGCCACTACACAGATACGCAGTATTTT.

There are many counts of this clonotype. The chain links TRBV19 to TRBJ1-2; D uncertain. This CDR3 region has 14 residues. V shed 3 bases and J shed 4 bases, with 12 bases lying between them. Per germline, CDR1 LNHDA and CDR2 SQIVND (reference sequence). The CDR3 reads CASSIDVPVYGYTF. The CDR3 nucleotides are TGTGCCAGTAGTATCGACGTACCTGTCTATGGCTACACCTTC.

This clonotype was recorded many times. The genes are TRBV15 and TRBJ1-4; D unresolved. CDR1 is LNHNV, CDR2 YYDKDF, per germline (reference sequence). This CDR3 is built from 14 residues. Trimming took off 0 bases at V and 7 bases at J, with 9 bases between the two ends. In nucleotides, the CDR3 is TGTGCCACCAGCAGAGATCCCGTGGGTGAAAAACTGTTTTTT. It codes for CATSRDPVGEKLFF.

This clonotype has at least ten counts. The CDR3 DNA follows: TGTGCCAGCAGCATCCAAGGCTATGGCTACACCTTC. This codes for CASSIQGYGYTF. The rearrangement uses TRBV7-2 and TRBJ1-2, with D unclear. Per germline, CDR1 SGHTA and CDR2 FQGNSA. V lost 5 bases and J lost 4, with 8 bases in between. This CDR3 contains 12 residues.